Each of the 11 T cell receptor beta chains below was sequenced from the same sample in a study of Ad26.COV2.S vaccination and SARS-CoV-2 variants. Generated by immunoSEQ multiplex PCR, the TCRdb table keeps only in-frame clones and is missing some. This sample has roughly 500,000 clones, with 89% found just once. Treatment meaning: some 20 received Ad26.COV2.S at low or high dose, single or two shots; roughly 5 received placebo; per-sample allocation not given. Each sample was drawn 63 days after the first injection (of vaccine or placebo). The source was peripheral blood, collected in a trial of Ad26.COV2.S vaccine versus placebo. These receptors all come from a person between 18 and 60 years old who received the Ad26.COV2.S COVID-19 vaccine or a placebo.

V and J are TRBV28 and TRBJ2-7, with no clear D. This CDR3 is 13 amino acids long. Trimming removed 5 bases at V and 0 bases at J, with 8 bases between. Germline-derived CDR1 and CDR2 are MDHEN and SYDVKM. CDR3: CASSAVISYEQYF. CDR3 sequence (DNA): TGTGCCAGCAGTGCAGTAATCTCCTACGAGCAGTACTTC.

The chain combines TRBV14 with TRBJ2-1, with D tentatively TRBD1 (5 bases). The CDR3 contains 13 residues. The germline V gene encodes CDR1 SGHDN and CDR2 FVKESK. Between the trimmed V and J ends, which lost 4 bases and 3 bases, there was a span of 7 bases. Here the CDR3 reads CASSPTVYNEQFF. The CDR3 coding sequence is TGTGCCAGCAGCCCGACAGTCTACAATGAGCAGTTCTTC.

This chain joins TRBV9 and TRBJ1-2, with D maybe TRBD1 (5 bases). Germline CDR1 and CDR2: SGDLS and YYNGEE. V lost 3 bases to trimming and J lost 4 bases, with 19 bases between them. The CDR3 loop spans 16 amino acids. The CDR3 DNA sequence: TGTGCCAGCAGCGCATTTGGGGAGGGGATTGCCTATGGCTACACCTTC. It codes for CASSAFGEGIAYGYTF.

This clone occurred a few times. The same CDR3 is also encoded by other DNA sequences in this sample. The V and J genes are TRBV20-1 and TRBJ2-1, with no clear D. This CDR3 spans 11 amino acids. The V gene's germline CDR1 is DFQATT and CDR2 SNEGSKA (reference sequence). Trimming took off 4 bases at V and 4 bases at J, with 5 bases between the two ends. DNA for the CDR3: TGCAGTGCTAAAGGGTACAATGAGCAGTTCTTC. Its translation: CSAKGYNEQFF.

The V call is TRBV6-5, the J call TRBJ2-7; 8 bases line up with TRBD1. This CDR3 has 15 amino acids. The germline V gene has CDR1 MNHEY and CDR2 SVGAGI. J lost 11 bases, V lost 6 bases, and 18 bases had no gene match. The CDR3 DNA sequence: TGTGCCAGCAGCCCGCGATACAGAACCAGGGGGCATAAGTACTTC. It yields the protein CASSPRYRTRGHKYF.

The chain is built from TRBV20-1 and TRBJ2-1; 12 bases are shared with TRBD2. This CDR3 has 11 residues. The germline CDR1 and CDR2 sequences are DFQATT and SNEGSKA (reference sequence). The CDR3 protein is CRALAGGEQFF. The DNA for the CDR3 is TGCAGGGCCCTAGCGGGGGGGGAGCAGTTCTTC.

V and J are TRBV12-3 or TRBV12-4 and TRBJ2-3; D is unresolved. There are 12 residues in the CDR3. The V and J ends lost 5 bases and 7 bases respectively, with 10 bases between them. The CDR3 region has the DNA TGTGCCAGCAGTCCCCGTCGATATACGCAGTATTTT. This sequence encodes CASSPRRYTQYF.

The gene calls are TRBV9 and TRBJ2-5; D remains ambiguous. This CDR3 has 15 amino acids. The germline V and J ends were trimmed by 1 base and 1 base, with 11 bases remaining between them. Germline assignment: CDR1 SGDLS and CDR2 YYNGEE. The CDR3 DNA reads TGTGCCAGCAGCGTACTCGGCAACGGCCAAGAGACCCAGTACTTC. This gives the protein CASSVLGNGQETQYF.

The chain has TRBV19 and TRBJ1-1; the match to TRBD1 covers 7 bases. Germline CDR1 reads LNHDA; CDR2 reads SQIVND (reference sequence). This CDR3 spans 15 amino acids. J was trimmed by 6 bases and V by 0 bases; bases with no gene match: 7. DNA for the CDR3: TGTGCCAGTAGTATAGATCTCGAAGGGGGCTCTGAAGCTTTCTTT. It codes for CASSIDLEGGSEAFF. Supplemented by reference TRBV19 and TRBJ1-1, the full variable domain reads DGGITQSPKYLFRKEGQNVTLSCEQNLNHDAMYWYRQDPGQGLRLIYYSQIVNDFQKGDIAEGYSVSREKKESFPLTVTSAQKNPTAFYLCASSIDLEGGSEAFFGQGTRLTVV.

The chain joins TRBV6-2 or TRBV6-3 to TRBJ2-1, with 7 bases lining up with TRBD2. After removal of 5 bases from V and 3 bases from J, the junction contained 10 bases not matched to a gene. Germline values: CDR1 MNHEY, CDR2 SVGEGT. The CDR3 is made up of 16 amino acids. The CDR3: CASSPGRGVRYNEQFF. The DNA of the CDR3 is TGTGCCAGCAGTCCCGGCCGGGGGGTGCGCTACAATGAGCAGTTCTTC.

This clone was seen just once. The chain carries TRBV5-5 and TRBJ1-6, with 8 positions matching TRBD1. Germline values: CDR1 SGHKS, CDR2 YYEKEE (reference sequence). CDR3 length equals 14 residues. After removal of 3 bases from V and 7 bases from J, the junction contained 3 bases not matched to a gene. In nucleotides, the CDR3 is TGTGCCAGCAGCTCTCGGACAGGGAATTCACCCCTCCACTTT. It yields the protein CASSSRTGNSPLHF.